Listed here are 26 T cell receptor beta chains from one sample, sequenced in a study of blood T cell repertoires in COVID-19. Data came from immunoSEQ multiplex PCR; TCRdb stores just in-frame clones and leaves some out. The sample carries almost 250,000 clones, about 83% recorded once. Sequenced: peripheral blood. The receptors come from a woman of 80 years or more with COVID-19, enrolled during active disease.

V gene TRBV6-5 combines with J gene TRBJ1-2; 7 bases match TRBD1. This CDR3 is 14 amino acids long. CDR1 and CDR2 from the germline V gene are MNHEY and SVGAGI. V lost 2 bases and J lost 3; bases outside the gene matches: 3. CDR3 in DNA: TGTGCCAGCAGTTACCTCCAGGGGGACTATGGCTACACCTTC. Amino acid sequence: CASSYLQGDYGYTF.

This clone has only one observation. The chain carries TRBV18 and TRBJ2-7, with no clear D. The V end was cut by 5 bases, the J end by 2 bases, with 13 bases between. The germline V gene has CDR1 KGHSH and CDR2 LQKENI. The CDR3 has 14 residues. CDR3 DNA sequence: TGTGCCAGCTCAAGTTTGGCAGGAACCTACGAGCAGTACTTC. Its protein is CASSSLAGTYEQYF.

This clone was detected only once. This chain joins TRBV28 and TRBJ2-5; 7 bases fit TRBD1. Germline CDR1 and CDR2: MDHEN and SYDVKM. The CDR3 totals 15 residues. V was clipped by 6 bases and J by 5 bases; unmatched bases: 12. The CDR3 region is CASRPRDSRGETQYF. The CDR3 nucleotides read TGTGCCAGCAGGCCCCGGGACAGCCGCGGGGAGACCCAGTACTTC.

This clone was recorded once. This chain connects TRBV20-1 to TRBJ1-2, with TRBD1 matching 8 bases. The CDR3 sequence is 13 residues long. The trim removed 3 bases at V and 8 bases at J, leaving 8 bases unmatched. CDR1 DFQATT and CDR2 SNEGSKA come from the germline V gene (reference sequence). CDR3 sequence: CSASAQGARGYTF. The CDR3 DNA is TGCAGTGCTAGTGCCCAGGGGGCGAGAGGCTACACCTTC.

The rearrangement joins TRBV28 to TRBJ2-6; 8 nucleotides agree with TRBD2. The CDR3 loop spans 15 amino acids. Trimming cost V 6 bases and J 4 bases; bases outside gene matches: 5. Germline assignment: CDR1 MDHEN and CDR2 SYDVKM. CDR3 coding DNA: TGTGCCAGCAGAACTAGCGGTACCGGGGCCAACGTCCTGACTTTC. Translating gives CASRTSGTGANVLTF. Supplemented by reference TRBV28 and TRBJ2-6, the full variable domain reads DVKVTQSSRYLVKRTGEKVFLECVQDMDHENMFWYRQDPGLGLRLIYFSYDVKMKEKGDIPEGYSVSREKKERFSLILESASTNQTSMYLCASRTSGTGANVLTFGAGSRLTVL.

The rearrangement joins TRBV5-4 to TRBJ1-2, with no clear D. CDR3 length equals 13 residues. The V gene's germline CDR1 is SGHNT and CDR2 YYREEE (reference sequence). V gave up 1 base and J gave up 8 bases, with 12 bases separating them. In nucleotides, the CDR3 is TGTGCCAGCAGCTTGACGGGAGCTGGGGGCTACACCTTC. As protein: CASSLTGAGGYTF.

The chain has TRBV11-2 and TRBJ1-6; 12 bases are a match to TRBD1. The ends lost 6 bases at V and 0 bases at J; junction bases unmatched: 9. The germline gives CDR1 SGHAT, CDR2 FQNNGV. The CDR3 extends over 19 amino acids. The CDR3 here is CASRAGTGGRSSYNSPLHF. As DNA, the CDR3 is TGTGCCAGCAGGGCCGGGACAGGGGGCCGGAGCTCCTATAATTCACCCCTCCACTTT.

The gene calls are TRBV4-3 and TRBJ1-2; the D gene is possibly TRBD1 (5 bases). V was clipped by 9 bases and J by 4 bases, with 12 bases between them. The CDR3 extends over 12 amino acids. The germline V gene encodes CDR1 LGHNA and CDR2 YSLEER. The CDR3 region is CASRGSGYGYTF. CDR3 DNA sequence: TGCGCCAGTCGGGGGTCTGGCTATGGCTACACCTTC.

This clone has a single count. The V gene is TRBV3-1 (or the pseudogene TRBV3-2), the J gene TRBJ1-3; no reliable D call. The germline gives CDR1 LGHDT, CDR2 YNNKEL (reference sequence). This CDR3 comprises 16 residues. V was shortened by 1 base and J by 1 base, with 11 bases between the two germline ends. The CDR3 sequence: CASSQVSTLSGNTIYF. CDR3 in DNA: TGTGCCAGCAGCCAAGTGAGTACTCTATCTGGAAACACCATATATTTT.

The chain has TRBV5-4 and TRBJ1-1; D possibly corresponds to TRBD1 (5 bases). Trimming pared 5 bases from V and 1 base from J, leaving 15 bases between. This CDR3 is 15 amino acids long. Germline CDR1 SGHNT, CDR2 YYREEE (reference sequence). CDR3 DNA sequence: TGTGCCAGCAGTTTTGACAGCCACAAGAACACTGAAGCTTTCTTT. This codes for CASSFDSHKNTEAFF.

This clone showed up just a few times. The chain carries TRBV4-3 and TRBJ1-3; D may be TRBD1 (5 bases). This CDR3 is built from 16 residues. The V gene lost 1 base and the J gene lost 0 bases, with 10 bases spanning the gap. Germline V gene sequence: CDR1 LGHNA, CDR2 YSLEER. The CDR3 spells CASSQGGSYSGNTIYF. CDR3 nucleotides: TGCGCCAGCAGCCAAGGGGGCAGTTACTCTGGAAACACCATATATTTT.

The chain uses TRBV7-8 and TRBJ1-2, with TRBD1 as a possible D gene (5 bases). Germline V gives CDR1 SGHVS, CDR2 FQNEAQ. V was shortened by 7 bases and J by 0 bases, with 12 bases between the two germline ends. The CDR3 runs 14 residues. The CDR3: CASTPGHTNYGYTF. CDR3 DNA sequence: TGTGCCAGCACCCCTGGACATACTAACTATGGCTACACCTTC.

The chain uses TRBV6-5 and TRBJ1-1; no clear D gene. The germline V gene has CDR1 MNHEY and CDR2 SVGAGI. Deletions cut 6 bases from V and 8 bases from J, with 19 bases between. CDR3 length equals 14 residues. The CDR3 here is CASSHMAWAIEAFF. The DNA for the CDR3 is TGTGCCAGCAGCCATATGGCGTGGGCGATAGAAGCTTTCTTT.

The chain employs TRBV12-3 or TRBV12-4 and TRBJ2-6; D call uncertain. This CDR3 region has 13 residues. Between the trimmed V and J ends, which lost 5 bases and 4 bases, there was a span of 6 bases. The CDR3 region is CASSPNGANVLTF. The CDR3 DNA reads TGTGCCAGCAGTCCTAACGGGGCCAACGTCCTGACTTTC.

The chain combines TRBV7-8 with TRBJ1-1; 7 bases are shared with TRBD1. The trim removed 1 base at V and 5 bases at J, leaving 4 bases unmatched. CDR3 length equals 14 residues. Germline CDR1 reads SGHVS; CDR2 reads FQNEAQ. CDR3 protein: CASSLGGGRTEAFF. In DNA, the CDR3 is TGTGCCAGCAGCTTAGGAGGGGGCCGGACTGAAGCTTTCTTT. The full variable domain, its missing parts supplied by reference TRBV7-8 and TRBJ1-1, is GAGVSQSPRYKVAKRGQDVALRCDPISGHVSLFWYQQALGQGPEFLTYFQNEAQLDKSGLPSDRFFAERPEGSVSTLKIQRTQQEDSAVYLCASSLGGGRTEAFFGQGTRLTVV.

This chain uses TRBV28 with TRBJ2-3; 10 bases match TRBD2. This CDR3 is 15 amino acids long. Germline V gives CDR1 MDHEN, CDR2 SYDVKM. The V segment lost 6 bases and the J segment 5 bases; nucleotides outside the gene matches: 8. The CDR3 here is CASRSGAGGQDTQYF. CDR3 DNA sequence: TGTGCCAGCAGGTCCGGAGCGGGGGGGCAAGATACGCAGTATTTT. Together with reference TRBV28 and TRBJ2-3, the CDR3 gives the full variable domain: DVKVTQSSRYLVKRTGEKVFLECVQDMDHENMFWYRQDPGLGLRLIYFSYDVKMKEKGDIPEGYSVSREKKERFSLILESASTNQTSMYLCASRSGAGGQDTQYFGPGTRLTVL.

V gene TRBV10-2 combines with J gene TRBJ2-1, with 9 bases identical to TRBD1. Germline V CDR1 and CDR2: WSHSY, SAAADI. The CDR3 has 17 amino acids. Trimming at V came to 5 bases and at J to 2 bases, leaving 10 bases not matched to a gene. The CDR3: CASSPAPGQGTYNEQFF. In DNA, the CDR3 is TGCGCCAGCAGTCCCGCTCCGGGACAGGGCACCTACAATGAGCAGTTCTTC.

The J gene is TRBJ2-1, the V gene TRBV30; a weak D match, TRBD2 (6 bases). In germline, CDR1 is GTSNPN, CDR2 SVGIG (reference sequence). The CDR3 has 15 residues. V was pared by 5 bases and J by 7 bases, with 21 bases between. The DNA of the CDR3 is TGTGCCTGGGTGCCTCGGGAGCTTGTGTTTAATGAGCAGTTCTTC. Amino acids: CAWVPRELVFNEQFF.

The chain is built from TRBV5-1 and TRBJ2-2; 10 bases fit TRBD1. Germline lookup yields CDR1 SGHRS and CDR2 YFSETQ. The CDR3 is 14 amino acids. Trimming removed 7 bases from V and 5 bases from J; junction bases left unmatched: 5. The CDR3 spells CASGSGQGTGELFF. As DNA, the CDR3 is TGCGCCAGCGGTTCGGGACAGGGGACCGGGGAGCTGTTTTTT.

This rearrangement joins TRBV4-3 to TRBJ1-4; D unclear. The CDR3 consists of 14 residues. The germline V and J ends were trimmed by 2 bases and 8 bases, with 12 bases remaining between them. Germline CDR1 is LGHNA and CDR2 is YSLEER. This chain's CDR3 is CASSQQVQNEKLFF. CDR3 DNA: TGCGCCAGCAGCCAACAGGTACAAAACGAAAAACTGTTTTTT.

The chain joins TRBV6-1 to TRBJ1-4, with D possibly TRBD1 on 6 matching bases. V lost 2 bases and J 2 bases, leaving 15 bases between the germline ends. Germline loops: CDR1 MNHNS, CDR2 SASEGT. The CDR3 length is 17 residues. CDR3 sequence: CASSETPGVSTNEKLFF. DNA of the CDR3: TGTGCCAGCAGTGAAACCCCAGGGGTTAGCACTAATGAAAAACTGTTTTTT.

Here the CDR3 DNA reads TGTGCCAGCACCCAGTCACAGTACGTC. This codes for CASTQSQYV. This chain connects TRBV11-3 to TRBJ2-7; D uncertain. Germline V CDR1 and CDR2: SGHNT, YENEEA. CDR3 length equals 9 residues. Trimming stripped 7 bases from V and 10 bases from J, with 8 bases between.

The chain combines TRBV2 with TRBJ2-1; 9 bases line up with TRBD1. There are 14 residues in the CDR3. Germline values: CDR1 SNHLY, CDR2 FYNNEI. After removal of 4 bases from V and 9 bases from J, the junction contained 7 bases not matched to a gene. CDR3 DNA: TGTGCCAGCAGTGGAGGGACAGGGCGGGGTGAGCAGTTCTTC. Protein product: CASSGGTGRGEQFF.

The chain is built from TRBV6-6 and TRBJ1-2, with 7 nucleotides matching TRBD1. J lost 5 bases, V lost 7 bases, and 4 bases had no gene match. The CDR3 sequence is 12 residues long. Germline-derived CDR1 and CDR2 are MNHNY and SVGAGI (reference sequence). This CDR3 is CASNRQGYGYTF. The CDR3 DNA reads TGTGCCAGCAATAGACAGGGTTATGGCTACACCTTC.

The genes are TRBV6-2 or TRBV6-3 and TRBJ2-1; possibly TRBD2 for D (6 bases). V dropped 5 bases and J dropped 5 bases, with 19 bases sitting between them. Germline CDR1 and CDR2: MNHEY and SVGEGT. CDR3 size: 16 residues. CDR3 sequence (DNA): TGTGCCAGCAGTCCGGATAAGACTAGTCGCCACAATGAGCAGTTCTTC. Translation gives CASSPDKTSRHNEQFF.

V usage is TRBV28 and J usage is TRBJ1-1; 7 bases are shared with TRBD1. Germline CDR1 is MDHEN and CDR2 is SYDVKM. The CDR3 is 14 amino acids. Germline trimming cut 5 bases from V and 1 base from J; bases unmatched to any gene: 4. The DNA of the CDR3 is TGTGCCAGCAGTAGACAGGGAAGGAACACTGAAGCTTTCTTT. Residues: CASSRQGRNTEAFF. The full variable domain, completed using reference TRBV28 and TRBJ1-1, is DVKVTQSSRYLVKRTGEKVFLECVQDMDHENMFWYRQDPGLGLRLIYFSYDVKMKEKGDIPEGYSVSREKKERFSLILESASTNQTSMYLCASSRQGRNTEAFFGQGTRLTVV.